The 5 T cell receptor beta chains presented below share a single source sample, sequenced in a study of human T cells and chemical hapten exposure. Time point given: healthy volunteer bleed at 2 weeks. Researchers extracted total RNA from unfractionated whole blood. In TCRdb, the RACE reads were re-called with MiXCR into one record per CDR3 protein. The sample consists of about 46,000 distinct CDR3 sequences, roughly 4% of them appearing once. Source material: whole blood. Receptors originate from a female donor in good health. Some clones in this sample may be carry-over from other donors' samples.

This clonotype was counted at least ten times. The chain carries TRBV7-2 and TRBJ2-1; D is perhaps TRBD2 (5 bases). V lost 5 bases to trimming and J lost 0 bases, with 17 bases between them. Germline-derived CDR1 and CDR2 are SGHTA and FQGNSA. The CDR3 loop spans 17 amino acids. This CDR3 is CASSTARTGSSYNEQFF. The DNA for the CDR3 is TGTGCCAGCAGCACCGCCCGGACGGGGAGCTCCTACAATGAGCAGTTCTTC.

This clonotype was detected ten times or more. CDR3 sequence: CSASPPPRLGVNEQFF. CDR3 DNA: TGCAGTGCTAGCCCCCCCCCGCGACTAGGGGTTAATGAGCAGTTCTTC. V usage is TRBV20-1 and J usage is TRBJ2-1; the D gene is possibly TRBD2 (6 bases). CDR1 is DFQATT, CDR2 SNEGSKA, per germline (reference sequence). Trimming pared 3 bases from V and 7 bases from J, leaving 22 bases between. The CDR3 is 16 amino acids.

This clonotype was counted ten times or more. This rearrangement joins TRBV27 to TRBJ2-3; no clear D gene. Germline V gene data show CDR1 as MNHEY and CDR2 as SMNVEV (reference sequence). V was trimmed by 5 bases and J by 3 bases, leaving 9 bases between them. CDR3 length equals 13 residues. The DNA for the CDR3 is TGTGCCAGCAGTACCGACCTGACAGATACGCAGTATTTT. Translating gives CASSTDLTDTQYF.

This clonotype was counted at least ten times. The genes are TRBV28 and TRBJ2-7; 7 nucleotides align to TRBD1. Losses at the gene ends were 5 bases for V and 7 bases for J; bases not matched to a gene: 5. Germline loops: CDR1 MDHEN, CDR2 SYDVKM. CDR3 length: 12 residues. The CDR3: CASSPDRREQYF. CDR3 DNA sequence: TGTGCCAGCAGTCCGGACAGGAGGGAGCAGTACTTC.

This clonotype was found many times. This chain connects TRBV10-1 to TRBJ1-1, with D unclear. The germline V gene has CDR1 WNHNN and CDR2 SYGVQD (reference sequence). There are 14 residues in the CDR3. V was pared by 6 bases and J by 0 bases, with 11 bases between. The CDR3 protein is CASRIEQMNTEAFF. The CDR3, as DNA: TGCGCCAGCAGAATAGAACAGATGAACACTGAAGCTTTCTTT.